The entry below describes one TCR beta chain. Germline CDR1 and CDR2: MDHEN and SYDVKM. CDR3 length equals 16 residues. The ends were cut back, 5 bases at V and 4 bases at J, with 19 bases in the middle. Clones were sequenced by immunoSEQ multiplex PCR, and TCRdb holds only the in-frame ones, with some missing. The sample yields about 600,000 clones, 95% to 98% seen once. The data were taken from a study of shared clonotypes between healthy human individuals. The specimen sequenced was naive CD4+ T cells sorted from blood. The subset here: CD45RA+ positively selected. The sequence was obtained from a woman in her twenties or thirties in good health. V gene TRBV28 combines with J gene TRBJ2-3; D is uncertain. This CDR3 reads CASSLWVAAPPDTQYF. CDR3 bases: TGTGCCAGCAGTCTCTGGGTGGCGGCCCCTCCAGATACGCAGTATTTT. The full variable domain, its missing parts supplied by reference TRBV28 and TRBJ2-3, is DVKVTQSSRYLVKRTGEKVFLECVQDMDHENMFWYRQDPGLGLRLIYFSYDVKMKEKGDIPEGYSVSREKKERFSLILESASTNQTSMYLCASSLWVAAPPDTQYFGPGTRLTVL.